Shown below are 5 T cell receptor beta chains from a single sample sequenced in a study of blood T cells in healthy people across ages. The second PCR ran about 6 to 11 cycles with a sample-barcoded 5' primer and J-beta primers. Via MiXCR, TCRdb re-called the 5' RACE reads, giving one row per CDR3 protein. Here the sample spans about 1.8 million distinct CDR3 sequences, around 48% being singletons. The sequencing input was blood. The receptors stem from a woman between 40 and 55 years old in good health.

Details on this clonotype: This sequence may be a read error, since a much larger clone differs from it by one base. The chain combines TRBV7-2 with TRBJ2-3; D perhaps matches TRBD2 (6 bases). V lost 5 bases and J 0 bases, leaving 9 bases between the germline ends. The germline V gene has CDR1 SGHTA and CDR2 FQGNSA. CDR3 length: 14 amino acids. Here the CDR3 DNA reads TGTACCAGCAGCGCCGGGACTAGCACAGATACGCAGTATTTT. Protein sequence: CTSSAGTSTDTQYF.

This chain joins TRBV7-2 and TRBJ1-4; D is perhaps TRBD1 (5 bases). The V and J ends lost 5 bases and 7 bases respectively, with 14 bases between them. Germline V gene lookup returns CDR1 SGHTA and CDR2 FQGNSA. The CDR3 covers 14 residues. The CDR3: CASSLAAGGEKLFF. The DNA of the CDR3 is TGTGCCAGCAGCCTCGCCGCTGGGGGTGAAAAACTGTTTTTT.

This chain links TRBV10-3 with TRBJ2-5; the D gene is possibly TRBD1 (5 bases). Deletions cut 11 bases from V and 4 bases from J, with 14 bases between. The CDR3 totals 12 residues. Germline CDR1 reads ENHRY; CDR2 reads SYGVKD. This chain's CDR3 is CAAGALRETQYF. The CDR3 nucleotides are TGTGCCGCTGGGGCCTTAAGAGAGACCCAGTACTTC.

The chain uses TRBV12-3 or TRBV12-4 and TRBJ1-1; D is undetermined. Trimming cost V 5 bases and J 1 base, with 8 bases left between them. There are 13 residues in the CDR3. DNA of the CDR3: TGTGCCAGCAGTGCGTTAGGGAACACTGAAGCTTTCTTT. Its translation is CASSALGNTEAFF.

The V and J genes are TRBV7-9 and TRBJ1-2, with 8 bases that match TRBD1. Germline trimming cut 6 bases from V and 8 bases from J; bases unmatched to any gene: 11. The CDR3 is 14 amino acids. Germline V gene lookup returns CDR1 SEHNR and CDR2 FQNEAQ (reference sequence). The CDR3 protein is CASRPDRGRPGYTF. For the CDR3, the DNA is TGTGCCAGCAGACCAGACAGGGGCAGACCGGGCTACACCTTC.